A selection of T cell receptor beta chains follows, all from one sample in a study of OX40 agonist ivuxolimab in advanced cancers. Data came from immunoSEQ multiplex PCR; TCRdb stores just in-frame clones and leaves some out. The table lists tens of thousands of clones, approximately 92% of them singletons, with 0.62% in the top ten. Sequenced material: CD4+ or CD8+ T cells sorted from blood, taken in a trial of the OX40 agonist ivuxolimab. The receptors originated from an adult with an advanced solid tumor such as melanoma, head and neck, liver or kidney cancer. Both conserved end residues are part of each CDR3. D genes are given only for firm matches. Clone size, where shown, is once, few, many, or a class for clones that have expanded.

j_call clone_size cdr3_length d_call v_call cdr3_aa cdr3_nt
TRBJ2-5 . 16 . TRBV5-4 CASSSTAGASWETQYF TGTGCCAGCAGTTCTACGGCGGGGGCCTCTTGGGAGACCCAGTACTTC
TRBJ1-2 once 13 . TRBV18 CASSQGGAQGYTF TGTGCCAGCTCTCAAGGGGGGGCGCAAGGCTACACCTTC
TRBJ2-7 few 16 TRBD2 TRBV4-1 CASGGTSGPESYEQYF TGCGCCAGCGGTGGGACTAGCGGGCCGGAATCCTACGAGCAGTACTTC
TRBJ2-7 . 14 TRBD2 TRBV7-9 CASSLAGGPYEQYF TGTGCCAGCAGCCTAGCGGGAGGGCCCTACGAGCAGTACTTC
TRBJ2-1 . 18 . TRBV10-3 CAISEPLDRVISYNEQFF TGTGCCATCAGTGAGCCCTTAGACAGAGTGATCTCCTACAATGAGCAGTTCTTC
TRBJ2-1 . 16 TRBD1 TRBV5-1 CATSPGTGTGYNEQFF TGCGCCACCTCACCCGGGACAGGGACGGGATACAATGAGCAGTTCTTC
TRBJ2-7 . 13 TRBD1 TRBV29-1 CSGLGTGAHEQYF TGCAGCGGCCTAGGGACAGGGGCCCACGAGCAGTACTTC
TRBJ1-4 . 15 . TRBV5-1 CASRTYSATNEKLFF TGCGCCAGCCGTACTTACAGTGCAACTAATGAAAAACTGTTTTTT
TRBJ2-7 . 17 TRBD2 TRBV5-3 CARSLGLAGFSSYEQYF TGTGCCAGAAGCTTGGGACTAGCGGGATTCAGCTCCTACGAGCAGTACTTC
TRBJ2-5 . 11 . TRBV6-5 CATSFGETQYF TGTGCCACCTCATTTGGAGAGACCCAGTACTTC
TRBJ1-2 . 14 . TRBV11-2 CASSLDRGPYGYTF TGTGCCAGCAGCTTAGACAGAGGCCCCTATGGCTACACCTTC
TRBJ2-2 few 17 . TRBV11-1 CASSTVGRAQYAGELFF TGTGCCAGCAGCACCGTGGGGAGAGCCCAGTACGCCGGGGAGCTGTTTTTT
TRBJ2-5 . 15 . TRBV15 CATSRVRDLRETQYF TGTGCCACCAGCAGAGTCAGGGACCTTCGGGAGACCCAGTACTTC
TRBJ2-5 . 15 . TRBV5-4 CASSQEVGTQETQYF TGTGCCAGCAGCCAGGAAGTCGGGACCCAAGAGACCCAGTACTTC
TRBJ2-1 . 13 TRBD2 TRBV10-3 CAITGGAYNEQFF TGTGCCATCACTGGGGGGGCCTACAATGAGCAGTTCTTC
TRBJ1-5 once 15 . TRBV30 CAWSVRGTGNQPQHF TGTGCCTGGAGTGTACGTGGGACGGGGAATCAGCCCCAGCATTTT